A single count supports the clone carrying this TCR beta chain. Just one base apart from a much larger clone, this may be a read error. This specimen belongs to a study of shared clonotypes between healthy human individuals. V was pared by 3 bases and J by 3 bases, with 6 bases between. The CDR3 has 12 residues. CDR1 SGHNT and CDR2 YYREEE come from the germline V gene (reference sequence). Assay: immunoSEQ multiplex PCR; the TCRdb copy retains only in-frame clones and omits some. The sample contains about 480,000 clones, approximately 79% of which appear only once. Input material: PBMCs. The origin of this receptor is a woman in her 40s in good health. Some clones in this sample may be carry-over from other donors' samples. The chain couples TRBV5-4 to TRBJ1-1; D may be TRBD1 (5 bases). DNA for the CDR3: TGTGCCAGCAGCTGGGACTACACTGAAGCTTTCTTT. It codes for CASSWDYTEAFF.